This T cell receptor beta chain was sequenced in a study of CD8+ T cells in alopecia areata. Study summary: Treated patients received oral tofacitinib, 5 to 10 mg twice daily. Treated patients received severity scores based on the percentage of scalp area affected.

Treatment reported: oral pan-JAK inhibitor, 5-10 mg twice daily. Sequencing used cDNA as its template, made by extracting RNA and reverse transcribing it. Produced via immunoSEQ multiplex PCR; TCRdb's table is partial and in-frame only. This table holds 150,000 to 200,000 clones, more than 55% found once. This sample comprised CD4+ T cells sorted from blood, obtained around week 47, from a patient treated with tofacitinib. The receptor comes from a human donor with alopecia areata.

The CDR3 bases are TGTGCCGGAGGGGACGGGCCCTCTGGGGCCAACGTCCTGACTTTC. It encodes CAGGDGPSGANVLTF. The J gene is TRBJ2-6, the V gene TRBV30; possible D gene TRBD2, 6 bases. The V end lost 8 bases, the J end lost 0 bases, and 14 bases lay between the germline ends. This CDR3 region has 15 residues. Germline CDR1 reads GTSNPN; CDR2 reads SVGIG (reference sequence).